This T cell receptor beta chain is drawn from a study of blood T cell repertoires in COVID-19. For the study at large: The United States, Italy and Spain were the sources of the acute and convalescent COVID-19 samples.

Trimming at V came to 3 bases and at J to 5 bases, leaving 11 bases not matched to a gene. The CDR3 is 16 amino acids. Germline CDR1 and CDR2: MNHEY and SMNVEV (reference sequence). The authors' processing: Estimates of nucleated cell counts were drawn from the amplification of reference gene primers. Some clones are missing from TCRdb's copy, which holds only in-frame ones; the method was immunoSEQ multiplex PCR. V, J and clone size are those of that table, while D and trimming were read from the DNA. The sample shows 500,000 or so clones, roughly 90% of them seen only once. The V gene is TRBV27, the J gene TRBJ2-7; 9 nucleotides align to TRBD1. The TCR comes from a woman aged 18-35 years who had recovered from COVID-19. The specimen sequenced was PBMCs or T cells enriched from blood (not recorded which). In DNA form, the CDR3 reads TGTGCCAGCAGTTTGAAGATCGGGACAGGGATCAACGAGCAGTACTTC. Amino acids: CASSLKIGTGINEQYF.